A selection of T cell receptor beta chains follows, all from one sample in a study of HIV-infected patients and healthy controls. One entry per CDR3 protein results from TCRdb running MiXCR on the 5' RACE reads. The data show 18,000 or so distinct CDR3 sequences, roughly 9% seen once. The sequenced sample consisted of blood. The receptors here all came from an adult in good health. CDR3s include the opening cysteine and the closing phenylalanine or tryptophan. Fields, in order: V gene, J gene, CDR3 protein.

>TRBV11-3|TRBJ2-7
CASSSGQNSYEQYF
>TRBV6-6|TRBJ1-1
CASNGPNTEAFF
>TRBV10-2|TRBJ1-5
CASSELRSGPQHF
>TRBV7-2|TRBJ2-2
CASSSTGELFF
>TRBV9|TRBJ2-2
CASSPLNTGELFF
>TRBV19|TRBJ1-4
CASTRVGGDEKLFF
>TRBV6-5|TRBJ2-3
CASSYVGAGGQTDTQYF
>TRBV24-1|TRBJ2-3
CATSDLGSTDTQYF
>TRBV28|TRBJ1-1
CASSPRVRGEAFF
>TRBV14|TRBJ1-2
CASSSRTGDGYTF
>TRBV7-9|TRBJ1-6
CASSFWADYNSPLHF
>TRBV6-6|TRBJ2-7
CASSTGPGQSSYEQYF
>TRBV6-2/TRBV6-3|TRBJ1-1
CASTPGQEAFF
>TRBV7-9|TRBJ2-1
CASSLGVREGLYNEQFF
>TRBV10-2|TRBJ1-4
CASTGAERANEKLFF
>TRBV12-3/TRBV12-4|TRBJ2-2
CASWEEGNTGELFF
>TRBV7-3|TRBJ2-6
CASSQLVQDSGANVLTF
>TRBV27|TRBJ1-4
CASGRGREKLFF
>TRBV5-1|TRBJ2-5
CASSFSGGEIKETQYF
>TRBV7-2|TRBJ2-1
CASMLFDSQADEQFF
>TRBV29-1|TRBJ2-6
CSVLTRGPGANVLTF
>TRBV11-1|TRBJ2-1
CASSLISTPEVNEQFF
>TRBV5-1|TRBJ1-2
CASSLAQSGMSYTF
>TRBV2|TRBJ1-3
CASSRRTVNSGNTIYF
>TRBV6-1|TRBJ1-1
CASRLGGGGMNTEAFF
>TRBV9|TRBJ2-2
CASSSGQVGDTGELFF
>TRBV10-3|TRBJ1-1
CAISSDGRNTEAFF
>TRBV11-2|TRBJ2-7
CASSIGGEQYF
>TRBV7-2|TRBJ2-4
CASSLAPLKNIQYF
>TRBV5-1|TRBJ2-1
CASSLWGGRDNEQFF
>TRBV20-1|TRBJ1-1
CSARANKNTEAFF
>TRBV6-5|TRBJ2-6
CASTEPGANVLTF
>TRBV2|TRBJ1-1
CASRLFRDRAHTEAFF
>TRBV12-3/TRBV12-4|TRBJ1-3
CASSPQGMSSGNTIYF
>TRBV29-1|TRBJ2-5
CSVVRVQETQYF
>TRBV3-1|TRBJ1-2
CASSPAPGLNYGYTF
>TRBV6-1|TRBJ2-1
CASRDPGQGVYNEQFF
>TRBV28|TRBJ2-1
CASSNSDRADEQFF
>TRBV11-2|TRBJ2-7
CASSSLAGRGEQYF
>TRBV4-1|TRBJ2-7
CASSPYLSSDEQYF
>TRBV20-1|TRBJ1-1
CSARPETGLVRTEAFF
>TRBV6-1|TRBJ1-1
CASSFDRGRGEAFF
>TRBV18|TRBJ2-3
CASSSPARGASDTQYF
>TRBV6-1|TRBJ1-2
CASTRMGGPTGYTF
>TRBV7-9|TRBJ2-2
CASSSYPGTGNTGELFF
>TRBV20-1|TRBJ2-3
CSAREGSGSTDTQYF
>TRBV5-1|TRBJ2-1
CASSLDFGTDSYNEQFF
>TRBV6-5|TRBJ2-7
CASSRDSLYEQYF
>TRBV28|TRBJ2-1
CASSTLTGEEDEQFF
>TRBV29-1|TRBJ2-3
CSVEEDTDTQYF
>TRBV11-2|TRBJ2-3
CASSSQGQGDTQYF
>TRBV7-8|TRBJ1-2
CASSLVGGGGYGYTF
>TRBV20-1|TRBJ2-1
CSASERERQFF
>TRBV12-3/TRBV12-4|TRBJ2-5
CASSPLGLQETQYF
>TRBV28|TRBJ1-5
CASSFRQVYSNQPQHF
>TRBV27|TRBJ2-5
CASSLGLAEIAETQYF
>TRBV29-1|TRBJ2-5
CSVEGGRGETQYF